What follows are 20 T cell receptor beta chains derived from one specimen sequenced in a study of control samples from healthy donors and cancer patients. Libraries were prepared by immunoSEQ multiplex PCR; TCRdb keeps only in-frame clonotypes and omits some of them. The table shows 94,000 or so clones, with approximately 84% occurring only once. The sample taken for sequencing was PBMCs. Receptor source: a man aged 65 to 85 with lung cancer.

The chain has TRBV3-1 (or the pseudogene TRBV3-2) and TRBJ1-2, with TRBD1 matching over 8 bases. The length of the CDR3 is 16 residues. J lost 4 bases, V lost 4 bases, and 11 bases had no gene match. Germline CDR1 reads LGHDT; CDR2 reads YNNKEL (reference sequence). The CDR3 is CASSPPRTGRGYGYTF. For the CDR3, the DNA is TGTGCCAGCAGCCCCCCTCGGACAGGGAGGGGCTATGGCTACACCTTC.

Notes on this clone: The junction shows a germline mismatch at one end, possibly a read error. The chain couples TRBV4-1 to TRBJ2-3, with 9 bases that match TRBD2. The CDR3 is made up of 18 amino acids. CDR1 is MGHRA, CDR2 YSYEKL, per germline. The chain's CDR3 is CATSRSQGRGGRADTQYF. CDR3 DNA sequence: TGCGCCACCAGCCGCTCTCAAGGGCGGGGGGGCCGGGCAGATACGCAGTATTTT.

The CDR3 DNA reads TGTGCCAGCAGCTTAGGAGCGGGGGGCCCGAACACCGGGGAGCTGTTTTTT. Translation: CASSLGAGGPNTGELFF. The rearrangement uses TRBV7-2 and TRBJ2-2; 9 nucleotides agree with TRBD2. V was clipped by 1 base and J by 0 bases; unmatched bases: 3. The CDR3 is 17 residues long. CDR1 and CDR2 (germline): SGHTA, FQGNSA.

The gene calls are TRBV4-1 and TRBJ2-1; TRBD2 matches 8 bases. The CDR3 consists of 15 residues. The J segment lost 7 bases and the V segment lost 1 base, leaving 6 bases of the junction unmatched. Per the germline V gene, CDR1 is MGHRA and CDR2 is YSYEKL. The chain's CDR3 is CASSQAGTRRNEQFF. In DNA form, the CDR3 reads TGCGCCAGCAGCCAAGCAGGGACTAGGAGGAATGAGCAGTTCTTC.

The J gene is TRBJ2-1, the V gene TRBV7-8; 7 nucleotides agree with TRBD1. CDR3 length equals 14 residues. Germline V gene lookup returns CDR1 SGHVS and CDR2 FQNEAQ. The V and J ends lost 5 bases and 6 bases, in that order; junction bases with no gene match: 7. The CDR3 DNA sequence: TGTGCCAGCAGCCCCCTGGACAGGCGCAATGAGCAGTTCTTC. Its protein is CASSPLDRRNEQFF.

This clone was counted between two and nine times. The chain combines TRBV7-3 with TRBJ2-2; D not certain. The germline CDR1 and CDR2 sequences are SGHTA and FQGTGA. This CDR3 has 15 amino acids. V was cut by 6 bases and J by 2 bases, with 13 bases left in between. CDR3 sequence: CASRSGLGNTGELFF. For the CDR3, the DNA is TGTGCCAGCAGGAGTGGGCTGGGAAACACCGGGGAGCTGTTTTTT.

This rearrangement joins TRBV5-6 to TRBJ2-5, with D perhaps TRBD1 or TRBD2 (5 bases each). V lost 0 bases, J lost 2 bases, and 11 bases lay in between. Germline assignment: CDR1 SGHDT and CDR2 YYEEEE. The CDR3 length is 15 residues. The DNA of the CDR3 is TGTGCCAGCAGCTTGGAGTGGGGGACGCAAGAGACCCAGTACTTC. Translating it yields CASSLEWGTQETQYF.

V gene TRBV3-1 (or the pseudogene TRBV3-2) combines with J gene TRBJ2-3, with unresolved D. The CDR3 runs to 16 residues. The germline CDR1 and CDR2 sequences are LGHDT and YNNKEL (reference sequence). V was pared by 1 base and J by 2 bases, with 13 bases between. CDR3 loop: CASSQGIGPATDTQYF. The CDR3 DNA reads TGTGCCAGCAGCCAAGGGATAGGACCGGCCACAGATACGCAGTATTTT.

The chain is built from TRBV2 and TRBJ1-1; TRBD1 matches at 7 bases. This CDR3 is built from 15 residues. Trimming at V came to 5 bases and at J to 1 base, leaving 7 bases not matched to a gene. The germline CDR1 and CDR2 sequences are SNHLY and FYNNEI. Here the CDR3 DNA reads TGTGCCAGCAGTACGGGACAGACAAGGAACACTGAAGCTTTCTTT. Its translation: CASSTGQTRNTEAFF.

J is TRBJ1-2 and V is TRBV5-6; TRBD1 aligns across 7 bases. The germline V gene encodes CDR1 SGHDT and CDR2 YYEEEE. The junction had 12 bases not matched to a gene; V was cut back by 0 bases and J by 7 bases. The CDR3 extends over 16 amino acids. The DNA for the CDR3 is TGTGCCAGCAGCTTGGCGGGGGACAGCTCCTATGTTGGCTACACCTTC. It encodes CASSLAGDSSYVGYTF. The full variable domain, completed using reference TRBV5-6 and TRBJ1-2, is DAGVTQSPTHLIKTRGQQVTLRCSPKSGHDTVSWYQQALGQGPQFIFQYYEEEERQRGNFPDRFSGHQFPNYSSELNVNALLLGDSALYLCASSLAGDSSYVGYTFGSGTRLTVV.

CDR3 protein: CATSETGLSTDTQYF. The CDR3 nucleotides read TGTGCCACCAGTGAGACAGGGCTGAGCACAGATACGCAGTATTTT. The chain recombines TRBV24-1 with TRBJ2-3; 7 nucleotides match TRBD1. The CDR3 has 15 amino acids. The germline V gene has CDR1 KGHDR and CDR2 SFDVKD. Trimming took 4 bases from V and 0 from J; bases not matched to a gene: 3.

The chain couples TRBV6-5 to TRBJ1-5; D is unclear. Trimming removed 6 bases from V and 5 bases from J, with 11 bases in between. CDR1 is MNHEY, CDR2 SVGAGI, per germline. The CDR3 runs 13 residues. The CDR3 nucleotides are TGTGCCAGCAGCCGGGAGGGTGATCAGCCCCAGCATTTT. The encoded protein is CASSREGDQPQHF.

The chain links TRBV7-2 to TRBJ1-3; tentative D call: TRBD1 (6 bases). The CDR3 is 15 amino acids. The germline CDR1 and CDR2 sequences are SGHTA and FQGNSA. V was shortened by 1 base and J by 3 bases, with 10 bases between the two germline ends. Here the CDR3 reads CASSLEARGGNTIYF. The CDR3 DNA follows: TGTGCCAGCAGCTTAGAAGCCAGGGGTGGAAACACCATATATTTT.

This clone was observed a single time. The CDR3 region has the DNA TGTGCCAGCAGCTTAGTTGGGGCTACAGATACGCAGTATTTT. Translating it yields CASSLVGATDTQYF. The chain joins TRBV7-2 to TRBJ2-3, with a tentative D call TRBD1 (5 bases). Germline assignment: CDR1 SGHTA and CDR2 FQGNSA. This CDR3 region has 14 residues. V lost 1 base and J 3 bases, leaving 8 bases between the germline ends.

The chain carries TRBV19 and TRBJ2-3; TRBD2 agrees at 7 bases. The ends lost 7 bases at V and 0 bases at J; junction bases unmatched: 4. Per germline, CDR1 LNHDA and CDR2 SQIVND (reference sequence). The CDR3 contains 14 residues. CDR3: CASKRETSTDTQYF. CDR3 DNA: TGTGCCAGTAAGCGGGAAACAAGCACAGATACGCAGTATTTT.

V usage is TRBV30 and J usage is TRBJ1-6; a possible D gene is TRBD1 (6 bases). The CDR3 has 13 amino acids. CDR1 and CDR2 (germline): GTSNPN, SVGIG (reference sequence). The V end lost 4 bases, the J end lost 10 bases, and 14 bases lay between the germline ends. Here the CDR3 DNA reads TGTGCCTGGAATGACAGGTCTACGTCACCCCTCCACTTT. Translation gives CAWNDRSTSPLHF.

The chain combines TRBV6-1 with TRBJ2-7, with TRBD1 matching over 8 bases. CDR1 is MNHNS and CDR2 is SASEGT in the germline V gene. This CDR3 spans 16 amino acids. After removal of 4 bases from V and 5 bases from J, the junction contained 13 bases not matched to a gene. CDR3 amino acids: CASSVLAAGGIHEQYF. In DNA, the CDR3 is TGTGCCAGCAGTGTTCTGGCGGCAGGGGGCATACACGAGCAGTACTTC.

V usage is TRBV15 and J usage is TRBJ2-3; TRBD1 is a possible D gene (5 bases). CDR3 length equals 15 residues. The ends were cut back, 2 bases at V and 4 bases at J, with 13 bases in the middle. The germline gives CDR1 LNHNV, CDR2 YYDKDF (reference sequence). The CDR3 loop reads CATSRQRGIPDTQYF. CDR3 nucleotide sequence: TGTGCCACCAGCAGACAAAGGGGTATCCCAGATACGCAGTATTTT.

V is TRBV14 and J is TRBJ1-6, with D unclear. V was clipped by 6 bases and J by 7 bases, with 10 bases between them. This CDR3 is 13 amino acids long. CDR1 is SGHDN and CDR2 is FVKESK in the germline V gene. The CDR3 nucleotides read TGTGCCAGCAGGGGGTTTGTGAATTCACCCCTCCACTTT. It encodes CASRGFVNSPLHF.

The chain combines TRBV6-1 with TRBJ1-3; D is ambiguous. This CDR3 spans 15 amino acids. Germline values: CDR1 MNHNS, CDR2 SASEGT. V shed 2 bases and J shed 0 bases, with 8 bases lying between them. CDR3 loop: CASSEPGSSGNTIYF. In DNA form, the CDR3 reads TGTGCCAGCAGTGAACCCGGAAGCTCTGGAAACACCATATATTTT.